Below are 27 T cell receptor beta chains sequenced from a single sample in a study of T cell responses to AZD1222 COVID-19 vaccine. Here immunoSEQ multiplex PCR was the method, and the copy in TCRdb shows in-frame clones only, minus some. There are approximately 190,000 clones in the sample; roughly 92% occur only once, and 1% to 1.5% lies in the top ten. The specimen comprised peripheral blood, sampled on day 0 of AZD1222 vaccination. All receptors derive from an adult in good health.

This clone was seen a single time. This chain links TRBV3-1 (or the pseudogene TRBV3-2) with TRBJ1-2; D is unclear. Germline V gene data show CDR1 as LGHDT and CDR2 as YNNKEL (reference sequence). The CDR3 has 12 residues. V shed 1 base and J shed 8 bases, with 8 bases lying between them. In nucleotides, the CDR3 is TGTGCCAGCAGCCAAGGTCTTAGAGGCTACACCTTC. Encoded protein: CASSQGLRGYTF.

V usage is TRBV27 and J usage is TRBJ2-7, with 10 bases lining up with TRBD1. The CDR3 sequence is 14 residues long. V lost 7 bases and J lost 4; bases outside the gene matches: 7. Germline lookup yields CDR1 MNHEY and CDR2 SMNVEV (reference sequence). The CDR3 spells CASKGQGKIYEQYF. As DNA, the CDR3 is TGTGCCAGCAAGGGACAGGGGAAAATATACGAGCAGTACTTC.

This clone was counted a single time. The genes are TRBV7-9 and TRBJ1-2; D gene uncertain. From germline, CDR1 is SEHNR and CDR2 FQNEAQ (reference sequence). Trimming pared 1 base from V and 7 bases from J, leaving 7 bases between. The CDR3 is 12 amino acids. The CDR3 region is CASSLGGIGYTF. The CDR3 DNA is TGTGCCAGCAGCTTAGGTGGGATTGGCTACACCTTC.

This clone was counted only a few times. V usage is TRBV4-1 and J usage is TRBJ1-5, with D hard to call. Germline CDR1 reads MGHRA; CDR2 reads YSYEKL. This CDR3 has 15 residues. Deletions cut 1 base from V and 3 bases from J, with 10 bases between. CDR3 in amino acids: CASSQGRGFNQPQHF. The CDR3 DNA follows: TGCGCCAGCAGCCAAGGTCGGGGTTTCAATCAGCCCCAGCATTTT.

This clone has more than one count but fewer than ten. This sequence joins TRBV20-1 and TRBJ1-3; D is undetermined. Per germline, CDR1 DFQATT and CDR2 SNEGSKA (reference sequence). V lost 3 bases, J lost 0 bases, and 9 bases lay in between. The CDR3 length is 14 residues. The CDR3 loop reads CSASPRSSGNTIYF. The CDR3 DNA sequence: TGCAGTGCTAGTCCACGGAGCTCTGGAAACACCATATATTTT.

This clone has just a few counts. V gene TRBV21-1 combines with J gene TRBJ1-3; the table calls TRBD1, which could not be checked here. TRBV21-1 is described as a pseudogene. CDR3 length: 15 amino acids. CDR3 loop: CASSKERGSGNTIYF. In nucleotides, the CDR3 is TGTGCCAGCAGCAAAGAAAGGGGCTCTGGAAACACCATATATTTT.

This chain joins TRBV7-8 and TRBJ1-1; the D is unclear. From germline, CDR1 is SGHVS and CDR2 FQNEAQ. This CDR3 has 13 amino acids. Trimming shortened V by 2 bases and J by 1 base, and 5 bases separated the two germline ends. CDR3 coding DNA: TGTGCCAGCAGCTTATGGGAGAACACTGAAGCTTTCTTT. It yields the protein CASSLWENTEAFF.

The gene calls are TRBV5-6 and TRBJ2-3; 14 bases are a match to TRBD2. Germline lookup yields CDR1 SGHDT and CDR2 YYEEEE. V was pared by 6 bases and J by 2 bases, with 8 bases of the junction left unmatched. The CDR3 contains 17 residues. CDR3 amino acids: CASMGRGLAGVTDTQYF. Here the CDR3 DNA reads TGTGCCAGCATGGGTAGGGGACTAGCGGGGGTCACAGATACGCAGTATTTT.

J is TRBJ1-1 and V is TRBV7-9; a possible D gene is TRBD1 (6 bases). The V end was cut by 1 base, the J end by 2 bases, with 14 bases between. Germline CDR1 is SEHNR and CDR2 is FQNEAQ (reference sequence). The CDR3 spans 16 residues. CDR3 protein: CASSLGAGAVNTEAFF. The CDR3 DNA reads TGTGCCAGCAGCTTAGGCGCAGGGGCAGTAAACACTGAAGCTTTCTTT. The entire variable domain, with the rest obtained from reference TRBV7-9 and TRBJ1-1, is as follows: DTGVSQNPRHKITKRGQNVTFRCDPISEHNRLYWYRQTLGQGPEFLTYFQNEAQLEKSRLLSDRFSAERPKGSFSTLEIQRTEQGDSAMYLCASSLGAGAVNTEAFFGQGTRLTVV.

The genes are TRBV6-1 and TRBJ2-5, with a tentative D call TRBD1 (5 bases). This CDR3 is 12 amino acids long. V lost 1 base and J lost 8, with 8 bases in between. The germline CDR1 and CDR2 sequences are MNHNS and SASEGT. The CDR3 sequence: CASSEGGRTQYF. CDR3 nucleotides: TGTGCCAGCAGTGAAGGGGGCCGAACCCAGTACTTC.

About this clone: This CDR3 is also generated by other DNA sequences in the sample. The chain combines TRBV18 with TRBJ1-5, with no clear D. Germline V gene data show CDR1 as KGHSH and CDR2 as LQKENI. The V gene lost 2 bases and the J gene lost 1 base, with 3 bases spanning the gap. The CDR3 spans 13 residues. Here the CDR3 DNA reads TGTGCCAGCTCACCAGGGAGCAATCAGCCCCAGCATTTT. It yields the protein CASSPGSNQPQHF.

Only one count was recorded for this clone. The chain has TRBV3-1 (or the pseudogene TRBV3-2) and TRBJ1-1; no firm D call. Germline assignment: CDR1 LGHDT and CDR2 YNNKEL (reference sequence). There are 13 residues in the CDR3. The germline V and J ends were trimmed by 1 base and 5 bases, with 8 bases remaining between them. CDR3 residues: CASSQGGWTEAFF. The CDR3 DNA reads TGTGCCAGCAGCCAAGGAGGGTGGACTGAAGCTTTCTTT.

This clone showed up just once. CDR3 coding DNA: TGCGCCAGCAGCGCACCCTTCAAGGGGCAAGAGACCCAGTACTTC. Translating gives CASSAPFKGQETQYF. This chain connects TRBV4-1 to TRBJ2-5; possibly TRBD1 for D (5 bases). CDR1 MGHRA and CDR2 YSYEKL come from the germline V gene. The CDR3 is 15 amino acids. V was shortened by 5 bases and J by 2 bases, with 15 bases between the two germline ends.

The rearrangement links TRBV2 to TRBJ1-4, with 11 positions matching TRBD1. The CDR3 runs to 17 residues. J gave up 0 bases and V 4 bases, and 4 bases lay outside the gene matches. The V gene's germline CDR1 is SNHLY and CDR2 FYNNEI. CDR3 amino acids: CASSGRTGGATNEKLFF. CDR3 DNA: TGTGCCAGCAGTGGCCGGACAGGGGGCGCAACTAATGAAAAACTGTTTTTT.

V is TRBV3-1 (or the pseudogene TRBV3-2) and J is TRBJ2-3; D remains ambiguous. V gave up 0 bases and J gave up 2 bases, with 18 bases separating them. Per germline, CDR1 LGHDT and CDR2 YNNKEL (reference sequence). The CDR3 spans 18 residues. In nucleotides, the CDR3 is TGTGCCAGCAGCCAAGAGAGGCGTACCTTCTACGACACAGATACGCAGTATTTT. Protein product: CASSQERRTFYDTDTQYF.

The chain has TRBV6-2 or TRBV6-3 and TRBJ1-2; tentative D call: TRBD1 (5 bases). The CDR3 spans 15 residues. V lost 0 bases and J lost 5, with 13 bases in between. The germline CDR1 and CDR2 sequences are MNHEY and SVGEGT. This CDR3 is CASSYSSQGFYGYTF. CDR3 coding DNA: TGTGCCAGCAGTTACTCGAGTCAGGGTTTTTATGGCTACACCTTC.

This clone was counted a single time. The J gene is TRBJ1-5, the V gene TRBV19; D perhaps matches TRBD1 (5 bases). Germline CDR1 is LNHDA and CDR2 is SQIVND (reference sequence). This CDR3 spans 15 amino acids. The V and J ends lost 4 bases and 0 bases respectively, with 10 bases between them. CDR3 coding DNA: TGTGCCAGTAGTACAAGCGGGGGTAGCAATCAGCCCCAGCATTTT. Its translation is CASSTSGGSNQPQHF. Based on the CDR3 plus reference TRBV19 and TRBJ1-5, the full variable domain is DGGITQSPKYLFRKEGQNVTLSCEQNLNHDAMYWYRQDPGQGLRLIYYSQIVNDFQKGDIAEGYSVSREKKESFPLTVTSAQKNPTAFYLCASSTSGGSNQPQHFGDGTRLSIL.

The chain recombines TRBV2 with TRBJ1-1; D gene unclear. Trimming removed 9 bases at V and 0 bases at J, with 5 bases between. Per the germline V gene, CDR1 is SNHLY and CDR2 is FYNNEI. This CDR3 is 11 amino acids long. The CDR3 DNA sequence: TGTGCCAGGTCCATGAACACTGAAGCTTTCTTT. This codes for CARSMNTEAFF.

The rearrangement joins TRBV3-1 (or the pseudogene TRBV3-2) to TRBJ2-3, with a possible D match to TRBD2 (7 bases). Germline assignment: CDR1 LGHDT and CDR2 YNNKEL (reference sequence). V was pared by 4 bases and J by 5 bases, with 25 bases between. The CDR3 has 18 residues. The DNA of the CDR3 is TGTGCCAGCAGCCCCCTTTCCCCGGGTAGGGGGGGCGGAGATACGCAGTATTTT. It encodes CASSPLSPGRGGGDTQYF.

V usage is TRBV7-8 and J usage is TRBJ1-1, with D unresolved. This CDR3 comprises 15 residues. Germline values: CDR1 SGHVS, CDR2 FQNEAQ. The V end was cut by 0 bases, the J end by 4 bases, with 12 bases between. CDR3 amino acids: CASSLARQAGTEAFF. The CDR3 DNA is TGTGCCAGCAGCTTAGCGCGGCAGGCTGGCACTGAAGCTTTCTTT.

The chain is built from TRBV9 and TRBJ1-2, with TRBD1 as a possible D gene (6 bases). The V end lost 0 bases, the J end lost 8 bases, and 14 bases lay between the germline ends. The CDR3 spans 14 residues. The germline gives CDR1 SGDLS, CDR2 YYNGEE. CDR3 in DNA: TGTGCCAGCAGCGTAGGGTCAGGGGCGCGGGGCTACACCTTC. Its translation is CASSVGSGARGYTF.

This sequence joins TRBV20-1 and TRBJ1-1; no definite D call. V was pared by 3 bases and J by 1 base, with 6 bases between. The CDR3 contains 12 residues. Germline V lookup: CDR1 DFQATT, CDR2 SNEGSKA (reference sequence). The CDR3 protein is CSASVQNTEAFF. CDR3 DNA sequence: TGCAGTGCTAGTGTACAGAACACTGAAGCTTTCTTT.

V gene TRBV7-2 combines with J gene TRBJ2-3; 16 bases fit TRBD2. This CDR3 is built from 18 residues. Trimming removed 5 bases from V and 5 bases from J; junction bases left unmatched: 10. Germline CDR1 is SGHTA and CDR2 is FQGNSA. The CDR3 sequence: CASSPPPGLAGGQDTQYF. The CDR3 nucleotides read TGTGCCAGCAGCCCACCACCGGGACTAGCGGGGGGGCAAGATACGCAGTATTTT.

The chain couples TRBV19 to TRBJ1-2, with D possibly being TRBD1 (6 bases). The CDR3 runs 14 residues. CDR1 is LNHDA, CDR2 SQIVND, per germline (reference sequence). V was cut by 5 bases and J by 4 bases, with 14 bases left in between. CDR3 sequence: CASSSQGTGYGYTF. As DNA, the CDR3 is TGTGCCAGTAGTTCCCAGGGGACGGGCTATGGCTACACCTTC.

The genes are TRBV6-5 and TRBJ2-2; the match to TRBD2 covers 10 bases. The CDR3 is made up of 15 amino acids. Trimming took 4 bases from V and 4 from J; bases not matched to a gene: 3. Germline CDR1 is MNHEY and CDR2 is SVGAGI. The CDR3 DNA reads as TGTGCCAGCAGTTTAAGCGGGGGGGGCACCGGGGAGCTGTTTTTT. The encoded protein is CASSLSGGGTGELFF.

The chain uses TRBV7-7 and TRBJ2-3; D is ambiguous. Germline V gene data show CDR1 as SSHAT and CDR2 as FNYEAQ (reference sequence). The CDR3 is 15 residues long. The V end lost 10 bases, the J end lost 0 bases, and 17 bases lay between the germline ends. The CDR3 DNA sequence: TGTGCCATCTCTGAACTCCTATCAAGCACAGATACGCAGTATTTT. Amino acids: CAISELLSSTDTQYF.

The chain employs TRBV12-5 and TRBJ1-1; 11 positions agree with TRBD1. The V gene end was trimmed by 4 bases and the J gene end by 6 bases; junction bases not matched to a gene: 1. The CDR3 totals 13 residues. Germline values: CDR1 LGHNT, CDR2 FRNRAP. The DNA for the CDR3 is TGTGCTAGTGGTTGGACAGGGGGCCCTGAAGCTTTCTTT. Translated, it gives CASGWTGGPEAFF. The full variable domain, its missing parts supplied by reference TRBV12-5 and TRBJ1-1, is DARVTQTPRHKVTEMGQEVTMRCQPILGHNTVFWYRQTMMQGLELLAYFRNRAPLDDSGMPKDRFSAEMPDATLATLKIQPSEPRDSAVYFCASGWTGGPEAFFGQGTRLTVV.